This T cell receptor (beta chain) was recovered during a study of blood T cell repertoires in COVID-19 (TCRdb year 2020). Study-level background: Samples from collaborators originated in the United States, Italy and Spain and spanned both the acute and convalescent phases of COVID-19. The sample metadata nearly always contained a de-identified subject ID, COVID-19 status, age in years and sex. The repertoires were released in a freely available public database meant as a resource for research on the immune response to SARS-CoV-2. The prospective study material was composed of cDNA or gDNA derived from T cells, B-cell-depleted T cells, or PBMCs. Where available, HLA class I and class II types were taken from metadata supplied by the sample provider and were not determined by assay-based typing. Subjects who had been exposed to COVID-19, were actively infected with it, or had recovered from it provided the deeply sampled blood TCRbeta repertoires that made up the dataset. Samples came from the ongoing ImmuneRACE study (first 160 participants) plus 1,254 subjects from 6 global collaborators. The research as a whole found: The quantity of clinical and demographic metadata differed by source and by participant and was supplied without curation.

TCRbeta CDR3 regions were amplified from genomic DNA by means of the immunoSEQ Assay, a bias-controlled multiplex PCR. From the authors' description of their analysis: Nucleated cell counts per sample were estimated from amplification of reference gene primers within the assay. Sequence reads were collapsed and filtered to measure the absolute abundance of every unique TCRbeta CDR3 rearrangement. Productive Simpson clonality was computed per sample as the square root of Simpson's diversity index over productive rearrangements. TCRdb took over this immuneACCESS table, retaining in-frame rearrangements with V and J assigned. Such tables are incomplete; in checked studies, under half of the missing clones stem from an unresolved V gene, and the remainder is unexplained. V, J and clone size are those of that table, while D and trimming were read from the DNA. The sample has 150,000 to 170,000 clones on record, about 80% of them singletons. The ten most abundant clones make up approximately 32% of the sample.

The CDR3 has 16 amino acids, counting the end cysteine and phenylalanine. Just the 48-base CDR3 DNA is kept, in frame starting at base 1. Clipping removes 1 base from V and 1 base from J, with 4 as the unmatched junction base count. CDR1 is given as MNHNS and CDR2 as SASEGT, both from the germline V gene. Each collaborating institution followed its own protocols to collect whole blood in K2EDTA tubes. Collaborator samples were shipped for TCRbeta analysis as frozen whole blood, isolated PBMCs, or DNA extracted from either sample type. On this clone itself: It lacks a known antigen. No clone much larger than this one lies a single base away; base qualities are absent.

This receptor chain uses TRBV6-1 and TRBJ2-3; 8 middle bases align to TRBD2. This TCR derives from a woman aged 60-70 years with acute or convalescent COVID-19. The source material was peripheral blood. CDR3 loop: CASSEEIAGRTDTQYF. Here is the DNA: TGTGCCAGCAGTGAAGAGATAGCGGGGCGCACAGATACGCAGTATTTT.